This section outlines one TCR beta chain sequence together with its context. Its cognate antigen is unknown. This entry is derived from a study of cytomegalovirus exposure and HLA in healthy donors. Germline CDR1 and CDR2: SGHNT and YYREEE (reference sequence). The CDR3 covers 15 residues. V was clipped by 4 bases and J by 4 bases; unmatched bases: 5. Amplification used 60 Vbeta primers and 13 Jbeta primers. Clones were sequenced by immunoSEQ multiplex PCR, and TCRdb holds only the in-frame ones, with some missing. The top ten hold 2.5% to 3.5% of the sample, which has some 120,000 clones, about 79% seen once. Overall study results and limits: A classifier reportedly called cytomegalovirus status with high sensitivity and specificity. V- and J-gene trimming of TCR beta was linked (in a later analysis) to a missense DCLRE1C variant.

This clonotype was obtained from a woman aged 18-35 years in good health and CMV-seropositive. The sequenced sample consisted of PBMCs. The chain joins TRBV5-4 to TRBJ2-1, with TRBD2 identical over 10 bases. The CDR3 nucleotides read TGTGCCAGCAGCCAGCCTAGCGGGGGATACAATGAGCAGTTCTTC. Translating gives CASSQPSGGYNEQFF.